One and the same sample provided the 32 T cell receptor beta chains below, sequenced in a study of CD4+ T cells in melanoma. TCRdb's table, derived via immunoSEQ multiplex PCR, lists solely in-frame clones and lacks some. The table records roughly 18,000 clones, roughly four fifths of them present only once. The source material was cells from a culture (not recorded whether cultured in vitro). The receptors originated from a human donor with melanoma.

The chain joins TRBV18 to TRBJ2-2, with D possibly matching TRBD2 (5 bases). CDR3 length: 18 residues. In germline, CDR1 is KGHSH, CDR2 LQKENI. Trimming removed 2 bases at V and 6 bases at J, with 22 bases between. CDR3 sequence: CASSPRESAGGGPGELFF. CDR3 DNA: TGTGCCAGCTCACCAAGGGAATCGGCGGGCGGAGGCCCCGGGGAGCTGTTTTTT.

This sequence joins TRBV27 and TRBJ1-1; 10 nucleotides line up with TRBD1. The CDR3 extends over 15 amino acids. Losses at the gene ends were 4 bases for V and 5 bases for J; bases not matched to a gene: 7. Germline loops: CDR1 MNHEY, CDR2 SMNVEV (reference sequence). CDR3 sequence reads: CASSSIGTGETEAFF. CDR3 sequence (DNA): TGTGCCAGCAGTTCGATCGGGACAGGGGAAACTGAAGCTTTCTTT.

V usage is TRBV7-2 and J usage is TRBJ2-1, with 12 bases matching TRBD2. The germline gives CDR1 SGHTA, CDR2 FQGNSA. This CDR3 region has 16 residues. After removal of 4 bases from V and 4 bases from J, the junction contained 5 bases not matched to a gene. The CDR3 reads CASSSGGTSGYNEQFF. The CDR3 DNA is TGTGCCAGCAGCTCCGGAGGGACTAGCGGGTACAATGAGCAGTTCTTC. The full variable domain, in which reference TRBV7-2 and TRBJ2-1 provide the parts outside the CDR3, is GAGVSQSPSNKVTEKGKDVELRCDPISGHTALYWYRQSLGQGLEFLIYFQGNSAPDKSGLPSDRFSAERTGGSVSTLTIQRTQQEDSAVYLCASSSGGTSGYNEQFFGPGTRLTVL.

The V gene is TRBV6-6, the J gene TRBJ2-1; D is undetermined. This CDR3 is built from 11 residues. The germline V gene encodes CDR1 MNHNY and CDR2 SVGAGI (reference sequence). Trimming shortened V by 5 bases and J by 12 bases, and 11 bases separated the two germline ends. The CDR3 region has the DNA TGTGCCAGCAGTCCTAAGAACGTGCAGTTCTTC. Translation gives CASSPKNVQFF.

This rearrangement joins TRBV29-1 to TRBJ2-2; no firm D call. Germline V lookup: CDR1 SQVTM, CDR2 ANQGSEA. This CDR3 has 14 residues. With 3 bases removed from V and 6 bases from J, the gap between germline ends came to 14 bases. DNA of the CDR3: TGCAGCGTTGATGGGCCAACCCGGGCCGGGGAGCTGTTTTTT. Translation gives CSVDGPTRAGELFF.

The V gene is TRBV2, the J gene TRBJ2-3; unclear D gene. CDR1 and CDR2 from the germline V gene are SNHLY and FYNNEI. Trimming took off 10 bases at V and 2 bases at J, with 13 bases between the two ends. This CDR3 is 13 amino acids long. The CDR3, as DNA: TGTGCCACCCAACCCCCATTCACAGATACGCAGTATTTT. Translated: CATQPPFTDTQYF.

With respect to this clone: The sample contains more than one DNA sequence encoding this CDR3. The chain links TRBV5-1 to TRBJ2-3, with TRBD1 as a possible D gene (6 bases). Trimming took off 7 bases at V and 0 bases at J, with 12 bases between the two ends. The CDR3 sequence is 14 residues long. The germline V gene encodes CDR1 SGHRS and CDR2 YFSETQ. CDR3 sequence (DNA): TGCGCCAGCCTTCGAGGGGGTAGCACAGATACGCAGTATTTT. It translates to CASLRGGSTDTQYF.

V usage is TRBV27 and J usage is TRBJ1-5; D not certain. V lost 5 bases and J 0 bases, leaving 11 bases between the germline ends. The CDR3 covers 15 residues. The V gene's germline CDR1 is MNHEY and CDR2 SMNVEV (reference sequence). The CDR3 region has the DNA TGTGCCAGCAGTCAAAGAACTTATAGCAATCAGCCCCAGCATTTT. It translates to CASSQRTYSNQPQHF.

The DNA for the CDR3 is TGTGCCAGCAGTCTCCGATGGGAAGAGACCCAGTACTTC. Protein: CASSLRWEETQYF. The chain carries TRBV13 and TRBJ2-5; D not resolved. CDR3 length: 13 amino acids. V gave up 6 bases and J gave up 3 bases, with 11 bases separating them. Germline assignment: CDR1 PRHDT and CDR2 FYEKMQ (reference sequence).

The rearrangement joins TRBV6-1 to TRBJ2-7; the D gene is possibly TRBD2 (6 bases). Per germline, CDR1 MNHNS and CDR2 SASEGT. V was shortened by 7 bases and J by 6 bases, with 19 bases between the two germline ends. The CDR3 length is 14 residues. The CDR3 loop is CASNRGALRSEQYF. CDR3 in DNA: TGTGCCAGCAACCGCGGGGCTCTTCGTTCCGAGCAGTACTTC.

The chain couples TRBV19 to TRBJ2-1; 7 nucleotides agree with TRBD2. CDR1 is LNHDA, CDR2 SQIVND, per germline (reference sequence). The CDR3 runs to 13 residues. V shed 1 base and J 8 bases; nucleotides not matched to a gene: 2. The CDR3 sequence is CASSIGLADEQFF. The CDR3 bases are TGTGCCAGTAGTATAGGACTAGCAGATGAGCAGTTCTTC. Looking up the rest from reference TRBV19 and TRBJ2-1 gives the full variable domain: DGGITQSPKYLFRKEGQNVTLSCEQNLNHDAMYWYRQDPGQGLRLIYYSQIVNDFQKGDIAEGYSVSREKKESFPLTVTSAQKNPTAFYLCASSIGLADEQFFGPGTRLTVL.

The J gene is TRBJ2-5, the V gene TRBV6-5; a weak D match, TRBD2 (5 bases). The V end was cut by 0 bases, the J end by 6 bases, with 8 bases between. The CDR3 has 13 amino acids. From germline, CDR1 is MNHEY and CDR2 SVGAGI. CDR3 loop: CASSYSRAKTQYF. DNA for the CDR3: TGTGCCAGCAGTTACTCGAGGGCTAAGACCCAGTACTTC.

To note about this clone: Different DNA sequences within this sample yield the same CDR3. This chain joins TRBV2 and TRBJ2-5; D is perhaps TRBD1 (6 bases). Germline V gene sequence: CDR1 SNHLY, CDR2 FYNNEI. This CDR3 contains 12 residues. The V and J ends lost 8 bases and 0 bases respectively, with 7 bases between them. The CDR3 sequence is CASRTDQETQYF. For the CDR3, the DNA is TGTGCCAGCCGGACAGACCAAGAGACCCAGTACTTC.

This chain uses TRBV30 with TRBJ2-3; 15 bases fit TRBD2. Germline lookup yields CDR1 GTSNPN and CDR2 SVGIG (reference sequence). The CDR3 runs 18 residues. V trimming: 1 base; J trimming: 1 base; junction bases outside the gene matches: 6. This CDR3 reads CAWSGGLAGGPGTDTQYF. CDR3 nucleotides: TGTGCCTGGAGTGGGGGACTAGCGGGGGGCCCAGGCACAGATACGCAGTATTTT. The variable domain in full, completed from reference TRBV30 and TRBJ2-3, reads SQTIHQWPATLVQPVGSPLSLECTVEGTSNPNLYWYRQAAGRGLQLLFYSVGIGQISSEVPQNLSASRPQDRQFILSSKKLLLSDSGFYLCAWSGGLAGGPGTDTQYFGPGTRLTVL.

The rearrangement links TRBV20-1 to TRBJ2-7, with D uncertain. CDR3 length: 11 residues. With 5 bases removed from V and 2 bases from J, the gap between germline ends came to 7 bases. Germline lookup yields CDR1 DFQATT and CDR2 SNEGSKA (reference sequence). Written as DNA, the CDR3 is TGCAGTGCTGGACGAACCTACGAGCAGTACTTC. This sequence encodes CSAGRTYEQYF.

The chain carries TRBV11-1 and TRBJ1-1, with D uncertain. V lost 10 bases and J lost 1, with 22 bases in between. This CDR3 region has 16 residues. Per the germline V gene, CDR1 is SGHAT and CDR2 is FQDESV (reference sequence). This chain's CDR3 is CAIDWTLESKNTEAFF. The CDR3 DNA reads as TGTGCCATCGACTGGACGCTCGAGAGTAAGAACACTGAAGCTTTCTTT.

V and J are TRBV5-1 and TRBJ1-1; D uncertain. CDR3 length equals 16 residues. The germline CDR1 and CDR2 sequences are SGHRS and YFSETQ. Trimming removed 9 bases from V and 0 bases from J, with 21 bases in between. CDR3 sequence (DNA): TGCGCCACCAAGGCCGCAGGCAAAGGTGTGAACACTGAAGCTTTCTTT. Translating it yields CATKAAGKGVNTEAFF. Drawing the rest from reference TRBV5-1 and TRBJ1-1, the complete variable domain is KAGVTQTPRYLIKTRGQQVTLSCSPISGHRSVSWYQQTPGQGLQFLFEYFSETQRNKGNFPGRFSGRQFSNSRSEMNVSTLELGDSALYLCATKAAGKGVNTEAFFGQGTRLTVV.

The CDR3: CASSWGQGRREQFF. CDR3 nucleotide sequence: TGCGCCAGCAGCTGGGGACAGGGGCGGCGGGAGCAGTTCTTC. This chain uses TRBV5-1 with TRBJ2-1, with 10 positions matching TRBD1. Germline values: CDR1 SGHRS, CDR2 YFSETQ. Trimming cost V 3 bases and J 10 bases; bases outside gene matches: 7. This CDR3 has 14 residues.

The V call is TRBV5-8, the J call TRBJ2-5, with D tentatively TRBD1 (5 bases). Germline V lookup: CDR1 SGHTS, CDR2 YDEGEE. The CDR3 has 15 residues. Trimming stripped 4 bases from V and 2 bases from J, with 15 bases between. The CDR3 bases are TGTGCCAGCAGCCCGGGCAGGGTGGGGCAAGAGACCCAGTACTTC. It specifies CASSPGRVGQETQYF.

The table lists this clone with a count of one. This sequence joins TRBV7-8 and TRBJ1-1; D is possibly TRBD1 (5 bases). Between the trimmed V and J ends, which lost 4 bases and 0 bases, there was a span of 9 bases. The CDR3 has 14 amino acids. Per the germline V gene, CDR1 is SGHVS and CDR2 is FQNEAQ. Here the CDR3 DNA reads TGTGCCAGCAGCTCGGGGCTCATGAACACTGAAGCTTTCTTT. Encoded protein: CASSSGLMNTEAFF.

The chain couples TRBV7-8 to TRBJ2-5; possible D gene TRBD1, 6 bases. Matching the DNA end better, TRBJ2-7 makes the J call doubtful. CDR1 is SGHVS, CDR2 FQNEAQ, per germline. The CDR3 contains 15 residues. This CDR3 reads CASSPQGSSSYEQYF. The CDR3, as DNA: TGTGCCAGCAGCCCCCAGGGGAGTAGCTCCTACGAGCAGTACTTC.

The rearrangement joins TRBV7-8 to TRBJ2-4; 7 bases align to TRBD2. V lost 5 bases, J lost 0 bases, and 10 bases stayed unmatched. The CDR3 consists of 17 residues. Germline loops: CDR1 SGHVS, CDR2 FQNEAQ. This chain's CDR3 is CASSPRGILLAKNIQYF. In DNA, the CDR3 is TGTGCCAGCAGCCCGCGGGGGATCCTCCTAGCCAAAAACATTCAGTACTTC.

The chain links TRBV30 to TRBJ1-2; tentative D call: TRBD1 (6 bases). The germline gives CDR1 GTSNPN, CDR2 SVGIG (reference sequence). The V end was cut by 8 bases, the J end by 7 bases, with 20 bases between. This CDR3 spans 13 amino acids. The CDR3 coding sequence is TGTGCCGGCACACAGGGTCGATATGGTGGCTACACCTTC. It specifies CAGTQGRYGGYTF.

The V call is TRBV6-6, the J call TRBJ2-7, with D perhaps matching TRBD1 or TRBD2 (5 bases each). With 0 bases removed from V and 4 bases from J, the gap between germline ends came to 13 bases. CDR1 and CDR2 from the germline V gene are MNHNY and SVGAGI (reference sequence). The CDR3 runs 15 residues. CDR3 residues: CASSYSTRGTYEQYF. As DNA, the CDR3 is TGTGCCAGCAGTTACTCGACCCGGGGCACATACGAGCAGTACTTC.

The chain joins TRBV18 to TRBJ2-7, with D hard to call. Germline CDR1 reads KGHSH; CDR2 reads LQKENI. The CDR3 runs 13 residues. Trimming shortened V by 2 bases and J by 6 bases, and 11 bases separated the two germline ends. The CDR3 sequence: CASSPRHSGEQYF. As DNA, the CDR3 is TGTGCCAGCTCACCAAGACACTCAGGCGAGCAGTACTTC.

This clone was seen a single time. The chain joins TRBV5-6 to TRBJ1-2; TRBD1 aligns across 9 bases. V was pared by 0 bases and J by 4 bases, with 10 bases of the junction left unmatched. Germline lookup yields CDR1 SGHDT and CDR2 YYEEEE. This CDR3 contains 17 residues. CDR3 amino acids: CASSLAGDREASYGYTF. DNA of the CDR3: TGTGCCAGCAGCTTGGCCGGGGACAGGGAAGCCTCCTATGGCTACACCTTC.

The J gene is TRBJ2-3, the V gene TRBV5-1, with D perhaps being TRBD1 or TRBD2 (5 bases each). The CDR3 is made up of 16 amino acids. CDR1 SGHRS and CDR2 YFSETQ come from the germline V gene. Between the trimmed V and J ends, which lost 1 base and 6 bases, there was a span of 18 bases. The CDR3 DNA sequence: TGCGCCAGCAGCTTGCCTTTAGGGACCCCTGGTGATACGCAGTATTTT. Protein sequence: CASSLPLGTPGDTQYF.

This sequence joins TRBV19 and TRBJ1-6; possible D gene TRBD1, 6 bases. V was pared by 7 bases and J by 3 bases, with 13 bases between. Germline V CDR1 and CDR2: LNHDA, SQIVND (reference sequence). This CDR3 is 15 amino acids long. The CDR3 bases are TGTGCCAGTAAGGCGGCAGGGGTCTATAATTCACCCCTCCACTTT. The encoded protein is CASKAAGVYNSPLHF.

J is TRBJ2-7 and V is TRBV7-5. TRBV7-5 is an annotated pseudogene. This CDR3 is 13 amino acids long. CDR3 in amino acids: CARSLAGPYEQYF. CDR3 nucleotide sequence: TGTGCCAGAAGCTTAGCAGGACCCTACGAGCAGTACTTC.

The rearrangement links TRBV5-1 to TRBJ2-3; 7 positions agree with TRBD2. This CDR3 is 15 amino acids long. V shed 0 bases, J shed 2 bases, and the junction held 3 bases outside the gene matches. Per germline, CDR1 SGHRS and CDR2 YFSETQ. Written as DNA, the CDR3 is TGCGCCAGCAGCTTGGAGCGGGGTTACACAGATACGCAGTATTTT. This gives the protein CASSLERGYTDTQYF.

The CDR3 sequence is CASSKQQGKSNQPQHF. The CDR3 nucleotides read TGTGCCAGCAGCAAACAACAGGGAAAGAGCAATCAGCCCCAGCATTTT. The genes are TRBV2 and TRBJ1-5; D might be TRBD1 (6 bases). The germline gives CDR1 SNHLY, CDR2 FYNNEI. The CDR3 is 16 residues long. Trimming cost V 6 bases and J 1 base, with 16 bases left between them. Filled out from reference TRBV2 and TRBJ1-5, the complete variable domain reads EPEVTQTPSHQVTQMGQEVILRCVPISNHLYFYWYRQILGQKVEFLVSFYNNEISEKSEIFDDQFSVERPDGSNFTLKIRSTKLEDSAMYFCASSKQQGKSNQPQHFGDGTRLSIL.

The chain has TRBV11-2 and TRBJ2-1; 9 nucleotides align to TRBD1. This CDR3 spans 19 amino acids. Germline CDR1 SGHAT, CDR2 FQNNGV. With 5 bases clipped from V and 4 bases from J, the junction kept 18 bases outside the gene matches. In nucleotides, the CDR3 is TGTGCCAGCAGCGGCCAAGACGGGACAGGGCGTTATAGGTACAATGAGCAGTTCTTC. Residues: CASSGQDGTGRYRYNEQFF.